Following are 22 T cell receptor beta chains from one sample sequenced in a study of blood T cells in healthy people across ages (dated by TCRdb to between 2014 and 2017). The library was made by 5' RACE. The data were produced on an Illumina HiSeq 2500. The second PCR ran for about 6 to 11 cycles and used a J-beta primer mix along with a sample-barcoded 5' primer. TCRdb handled the public reads itself, with Q25 trimming in fastp and clone calling in MiXCR, and kept productive beta chains. Under each unique CDR3 protein, matching rows form one entry showing the most common genes and DNA. For this sample the table gives 1.5 million to 2 million distinct CDR3 sequences, of which about 50% were detected only once. The top ten constitute less than 2.5% of the sample. The sample was blood. Source of these receptors: a woman between 35 and 50 years old in good health.

The V and J genes are TRBV6-5 and TRBJ2-5; TRBD1 is a possible D gene (5 bases). The better agreement between TRBJ2-7 and the DNA end casts doubt on the J call. Germline lookup yields CDR1 MNHEY and CDR2 SVGAGI. This CDR3 has 15 residues. The CDR3 DNA sequence: TGTGCCAGCTACCCAGCCGCAGGGATTCGGGACGAGCAGTACTTC. It is translated as CASYPAAGIRDEQYF.

This sequence joins TRBV5-5 and TRBJ2-5; D remains ambiguous. The J call may be mistaken, given a closer DNA end match to TRBJ2-7. Looked up from germline, CDR1 is SGHKS and CDR2 is YYEKEE (reference sequence). This CDR3 region has 14 residues. CDR3 protein: CASSVAPPQHEQYF. The CDR3 DNA reads as TGTGCCAGCAGCGTGGCCCCCCCCCAGCACGAGCAGTACTTC.

V usage is TRBV7-2 and J usage is TRBJ2-7; D is tentatively TRBD1 or TRBD2 (6 bases each). The CDR3 totals 14 residues. CDR1 SGHTA and CDR2 FQGNSA come from the germline V gene. V gave up 1 base and J gave up 7 bases, with 14 bases separating them. The CDR3 sequence is CASSLVVGGNEQYF. The DNA for the CDR3 is TGTGCCAGCAGCTTAGTTGTCGGGGGCAATGAGCAGTACTTC.

This chain uses TRBV6-5 with TRBJ2-3; no definite D call. V dropped 3 bases and J dropped 0 bases, with 10 bases sitting between them. Germline V CDR1 and CDR2: MNHEY, SVGAGI. The CDR3 is 15 amino acids. CDR3 nucleotides: TGTGCCAGCAGTTATGGCCGAGTCAGCACAGATACGCAGTATTTT. Protein sequence: CASSYGRVSTDTQYF.

As regards this clonotype: A read error may account for a junction end that differs from germline. The rearrangement joins TRBV5-1 to TRBJ2-1; no clear D gene. Germline CDR1 SGHRS, CDR2 YFSETQ. The CDR3 covers 13 residues. CDR3 DNA sequence: TGCGCCGGCAGCCTACATTTGGGAAATGAGCAGTTCTTC. It specifies CAGSLHLGNEQFF.

V is TRBV10-3 and J is TRBJ1-5; D unresolved. V was trimmed by 1 base and J by 7 bases, leaving 8 bases between them. Germline-derived CDR1 and CDR2 are ENHRY and SYGVKD. This CDR3 has 13 residues. CDR3 amino acids: CAISEYSGQPQHF. In nucleotides, the CDR3 is TGTGCCATCAGTGAGTACAGCGGCCAGCCCCAGCATTTT.

The J gene is TRBJ1-6, the V gene TRBV21-1; the table's D gene call, TRBD1, was not cross checked with the DNA. TRBV21-1 is marked as a pseudogene. The CDR3 covers 17 residues. The CDR3 sequence: CASSQREGVTDNSPLHF. The CDR3 region has the DNA TGTGCCAGCAGCCAAAGGGAGGGGGTAACGGATAATTCACCCCTCCACTTT.

The rearrangement joins TRBV6-1 to TRBJ2-4, with D perhaps assigned TRBD1 or TRBD2 (5 bases each). The J call could be wrong; TRBJ2-7 is a better fit for the DNA end. The CDR3 runs to 15 residues. Germline V gene sequence: CDR1 MNHNS, CDR2 SASEGT. The CDR3 loop is CASSDRDLPTYEQYF. The CDR3 DNA reads as TGTGCCAGCAGCGACCGGGACCTACCAACCTACGAGCAGTACTTC.

The rearrangement links TRBV6-2 or TRBV6-3 to TRBJ2-1; TRBD2 is a possible D gene (5 bases). V dropped 2 bases and J dropped 10 bases, with 9 bases sitting between them. The CDR3 length is 12 residues. The germline CDR1 and CDR2 sequences are MNHEY and SVGEGT. In DNA, the CDR3 is TGTGCCAGCAGTTACGCACGAGGGGAGCAGTTCTTC. Translated: CASSYARGEQFF.

This clonotype has just a few counts. The chain links TRBV18 to TRBJ2-1, with 8 bases matching TRBD1. The last part of the DNA fits TRBJ2-7 better; the J call may be wrong. The CDR3 length is 13 residues. Germline V CDR1 and CDR2: KGHSH, LQKENI. The CDR3 bases are TGTGCCAGCTCAGGACAGGGTTACAATGAGCAGTACTTC. Residues: CASSGQGYNEQYF.

The chain recombines TRBV6-6 with TRBJ1-2; D is unresolved. Deletions cut 7 bases from V and 3 bases from J, with 12 bases between. From germline, CDR1 is MNHNY and CDR2 SVGAGI (reference sequence). This CDR3 is built from 13 residues. The CDR3 reads CASTNPPDYGYTF. CDR3 bases: TGTGCCAGCACCAACCCCCCGGACTATGGCTACACCTTC.

The chain is built from TRBV28 and TRBJ2-3; D is possibly TRBD1 or TRBD2 (5 bases each). V lost 8 bases and J lost 0, with 12 bases in between. The CDR3 consists of 14 residues. The germline V gene encodes CDR1 MDHEN and CDR2 SYDVKM. The CDR3 sequence is CASHRGASTDTQYF. The CDR3 DNA is TGTGCCAGCCACAGAGGGGCCAGCACAGATACGCAGTATTTT.

The chain couples TRBV9 to TRBJ1-4; D is perhaps TRBD1 (6 bases). Germline assignment: CDR1 SGDLS and CDR2 YYNGEE. V lost 0 bases, J lost 12 bases, and 15 bases lay in between. CDR3 length: 14 amino acids. The CDR3 region is CASSVAPTGRELFF. The CDR3 coding sequence is TGTGCCAGCAGCGTAGCTCCCACAGGGCGGGAACTGTTTTTT.

This chain joins TRBV6-5 and TRBJ2-1; TRBD2 aligns across 13 bases. Trimming removed 6 bases from V and 0 bases from J; junction bases left unmatched: 11. This CDR3 is built from 19 residues. Germline V gives CDR1 MNHEY, CDR2 SVGAGI. For the CDR3, the DNA is TGTGCCAGCAGCTATACCGGGACTAGCGGGGCTAGCTCCTACAATGAGCAGTTCTTC. It encodes CASSYTGTSGASSYNEQFF.

This sequence joins TRBV6-2 or TRBV6-3 and TRBJ2-4; possibly TRBD1 for D (6 bases). This CDR3 contains 16 residues. Per the germline V gene, CDR1 is MNHEY and CDR2 is SVGEGT. Trimming cost V 4 bases and J 1 base, with 14 bases left between them. The CDR3 nucleotides are TGTGCCAGCAGTTTTCACAGGGAAGGCGCCAAAAACATTCAGTACTTC. Translation: CASSFHREGAKNIQYF.

This clonotype was detected only a few times. The rearrangement joins TRBV7-2 to TRBJ2-3, with D maybe TRBD2 (5 bases). Germline assignment: CDR1 SGHTA and CDR2 FQGNSA. The CDR3 runs to 15 residues. V shed 1 base and J shed 2 bases, with 10 bases lying between them. The CDR3 DNA reads as TGTGCCAGCAGCTTAGAGTCTAGCCCCACAGATACGCAGTATTTT. Residues: CASSLESSPTDTQYF.

The chain links TRBV27 to TRBJ1-5; D possibly corresponds to TRBD1 (6 bases). Trimming removed 9 bases at V and 0 bases at J, with 18 bases between. CDR3 length: 16 amino acids. Germline loops: CDR1 MNHEY, CDR2 SMNVEV (reference sequence). The CDR3 is CASSPPGAPSNQPQHF. DNA of the CDR3: TGTGCCAGTAGCCCTCCAGGGGCTCCTAGCAATCAGCCCCAGCATTTT.

The table lists this clonotype with a few counts. This CDR3 is CASSQTTSGGAETQYF. The CDR3 nucleotides read TGCGCCAGCAGCCAAACGACTAGCGGGGGGGCCGAGACCCAGTACTTC. The rearrangement uses TRBV4-3 and TRBJ2-5; 14 nucleotides align to TRBD2. V trimming: 2 bases; J trimming: 5 bases; junction bases outside the gene matches: 4. The germline V gene has CDR1 LGHNA and CDR2 YSLEER. This CDR3 contains 16 residues.

V gene TRBV7-2 combines with J gene TRBJ2-4; 9 bases map to TRBD2. CDR3 length: 13 residues. With 5 bases clipped from V and 8 bases from J, the junction kept 4 bases outside the gene matches. The germline CDR1 and CDR2 sequences are SGHTA and FQGNSA. This chain's CDR3 is CASSRSGSDIQYF. The DNA for the CDR3 is TGTGCCAGCAGCCGTAGCGGGAGTGACATTCAGTACTTC.

This chain links TRBV6-1 with TRBJ1-1; tentatively, D is TRBD1 (5 bases). This CDR3 contains 12 residues. Trimming shortened V by 10 bases and J by 7 bases, and 16 bases separated the two germline ends. Germline CDR1 MNHNS, CDR2 SASEGT. The CDR3 bases are TGTGCCATTATCGACAGAACCGGTGAAGCTTTCTTT. This sequence encodes CAIIDRTGEAFF.

The J gene is TRBJ2-3, the V gene TRBV15; 8 nucleotides align to TRBD1. CDR1 is LNHNV and CDR2 is YYDKDF in the germline V gene (reference sequence). This CDR3 spans 16 amino acids. The V segment lost 1 base and the J segment 0 bases; nucleotides outside the gene matches: 3. The CDR3 region is CATSRGTGSSTDTQYF. Written as DNA, the CDR3 is TGTGCCACCAGCAGAGGGACAGGGTCTAGCACAGATACGCAGTATTTT.

V and J are TRBV27 and TRBJ2-7; the D is unclear. Deletions cut 6 bases from V and 7 bases from J, with 10 bases between. Germline V gene data show CDR1 as MNHEY and CDR2 as SMNVEV (reference sequence). This CDR3 is built from 11 residues. CDR3 coding DNA: TGTGCCAGCAGAACGTTCAATGAGCAGTACTTC. Protein sequence: CASRTFNEQYF.